This TCR beta chain derives from a study of cytotoxic CD8 clonotypes in ibrutinib-treated CLL. Study details: Partial response occurred in roughly 25 patients and complete response in 2; at median around 5.5 years, roughly 14 remained remitted and roughly twelve progressed. Response samples followed a median around 11 months of treatment, range 6 to 36.

Clones were read by immunoSEQ multiplex PCR, and TCRdb kept only the in-frame ones, dropping some. The repertoire has about 130,000 clones, roughly 80% of them found once; the top ten carry roughly 3.1%. For TCR beta libraries, around 2 micrograms of genomic DNA were obtained from cryopreserved PBMCs. Notes on the study in general: Public clonotypes occurred uncommonly; on treatment, they contracted or remained stable.

As for this clone: Its antigen is as yet unknown.

Sample: PBMCs, taken after 24 months of ibrutinib treatment. This clonotype was obtained from a human donor with chronic lymphocytic leukemia.

The CDR3 sequence: CASSPLRTADSNQPQHF. CDR3 DNA sequence: TGTGCCAGCTCACCCCTCCGGACAGCGGATAGCAATCAGCCCCAGCATTTT. This sequence joins TRBV18 and TRBJ1-5; tentative D call: TRBD1 (6 bases). CDR3 length: 17 amino acids. Germline CDR1 and CDR2: KGHSH and LQKENI. Trimming cost V 3 bases and J 0 bases, with 15 bases left between them.